These 20 T cell receptor beta chains came from one sample sequenced in a study of graft-versus-host responses after intestinal transplantation. These TCRs' antigens remain unknown. The repertoire was sequenced with immunoSEQ multiplex PCR; TCRdb's copy has only in-frame clones and lacks some. The table shows under 100,000 clones, with approximately 94% occurring only once. Sequenced here: unstimulated CD4+ T cells sorted from spleen or lymph node cells, sampled before transplant. The origin of the receptors is a human donor who was the organ donor for an intestinal transplant.

The chain joins TRBV6-6 to TRBJ1-6; D is uncertain. Germline V gives CDR1 MNHNY, CDR2 SVGAGI (reference sequence). Trimming shortened V by 0 bases and J by 8 bases, and 8 bases separated the two germline ends. The CDR3 is 14 residues long. CDR3 protein: CASSYSSQDSPLHF. CDR3 in DNA: TGTGCCAGCAGTTACTCATCTCAGGATTCACCCCTCCACTTT.

This chain links TRBV9 with TRBJ1-1; TRBD1 might be the D (6 bases). Trimming took 4 bases from V and 7 from J, leaving 20 bases between them. The CDR3 sequence is 15 residues long. Germline-derived CDR1 and CDR2 are SGDLS and YYNGEE. CDR3 in amino acids: CASSSSSGERGEAFF. CDR3 nucleotide sequence: TGTGCCAGCAGCTCTTCCTCAGGGGAACGGGGTGAAGCTTTCTTT.

The chain combines TRBV2 with TRBJ1-2; TRBD1 agrees at 8 bases. CDR3 length: 12 residues. Germline V gene data show CDR1 as SNHLY and CDR2 as FYNNEI. V gave up 7 bases and J gave up 8 bases; unmatched junction bases: 6. The CDR3 coding sequence is TGTGCCAGCACACAGGGGGGAGTCGGCTACACCTTC. This codes for CASTQGGVGYTF. The whole variable domain, remainder taken from reference TRBV2 and TRBJ1-2, is EPEVTQTPSHQVTQMGQEVILRCVPISNHLYFYWYRQILGQKVEFLVSFYNNEISEKSEIFDDQFSVERPDGSNFTLKIRSTKLEDSAMYFCASTQGGVGYTFGSGTRLTVV.

The CDR3 sequence: CSVIRGGAKNIQYF. The CDR3 DNA reads TGCAGCGTTATCCGGGGGGGAGCCAAAAACATTCAGTACTTC. The chain recombines TRBV29-1 with TRBJ2-4; 8 nucleotides line up with TRBD2. From germline, CDR1 is SQVTM and CDR2 ANQGSEA. The CDR3 has 14 amino acids. The V and J ends lost 5 bases and 0 bases, in that order; junction bases with no gene match: 3.

The rearrangement links TRBV11-3 to TRBJ1-3; 7 positions match TRBD1. CDR3 size: 17 residues. Germline-derived CDR1 and CDR2 are SGHNT and YENEEA. The junction had 10 bases not matched to a gene; V was cut back by 2 bases and J by 3 bases. CDR3 residues: CASSLTLGQLSGNTIYF. CDR3 nucleotide sequence: TGTGCCAGCAGCTTAACCCTGGGACAGCTTAGTGGAAACACCATATATTTT.

The chain uses TRBV11-2 and TRBJ1-1; perhaps TRBD1 as D (5 bases). V lost 2 bases and J lost 0, with 10 bases in between. Germline CDR1 and CDR2: SGHAT and FQNNGV. CDR3 length equals 15 residues. This CDR3 is CASSLLGTVNTEAFF. CDR3 DNA sequence: TGTGCCAGCAGCTTATTGGGGACGGTGAACACTGAAGCTTTCTTT.

The chain joins TRBV15 to TRBJ1-5; possible D gene TRBD1, 5 bases. The V gene's germline CDR1 is LNHNV and CDR2 YYDKDF (reference sequence). Trimming removed 0 bases from V and 1 base from J, with 10 bases in between. The CDR3 has 16 amino acids. The CDR3 coding sequence is TGTGCCACCAGCAGAGACAGGGTGATAAGCAATCAGCCCCAGCATTTT. Translated, it gives CATSRDRVISNQPQHF.

The chain joins TRBV10-3 to TRBJ1-4; D not certain. The germline V gene encodes CDR1 ENHRY and CDR2 SYGVKD. The length of the CDR3 is 14 residues. V lost 5 bases to trimming and J lost 1 base, with 8 bases between them. The DNA for the CDR3 is TGTGCCATCAGTCCGGCAGGAACTAATGAAAAACTGTTTTTT. This codes for CAISPAGTNEKLFF.

V gene TRBV28 combines with J gene TRBJ2-7, with TRBD2 identical over 14 bases. There are 16 residues in the CDR3. Germline CDR1 is MDHEN and CDR2 is SYDVKM. The trim removed 5 bases at V and 3 bases at J, leaving 6 bases unmatched. The CDR3 sequence is CASSRGLAGAHYEQYF. Here the CDR3 DNA reads TGTGCCAGCAGTAGGGGACTAGCGGGGGCACACTACGAGCAGTACTTC.

The chain uses TRBV28 and TRBJ1-1; D is uncertain. Trimming pared 5 bases from V and 0 bases from J, leaving 10 bases between. The length of the CDR3 is 14 residues. Looked up from germline, CDR1 is MDHEN and CDR2 is SYDVKM. Here the CDR3 reads CASSDPSMNTEAFF. The DNA of the CDR3 is TGTGCCAGCAGTGACCCTTCCATGAACACTGAAGCTTTCTTT.

The rearrangement links TRBV28 to TRBJ1-6; D is unclear. Trimming took 3 bases from V and 10 from J, leaving 13 bases between them. The CDR3 spans 14 residues. CDR1 and CDR2 from the germline V gene are MDHEN and SYDVKM. CDR3 protein: CASSFEGRFSPLHF. CDR3 coding DNA: TGTGCCAGCAGTTTTGAAGGGCGGTTCTCACCCCTCCACTTT.

The V gene is TRBV10-3, the J gene TRBJ1-2; D remains unclear. The germline gives CDR1 ENHRY, CDR2 SYGVKD. This CDR3 has 14 residues. Deletions cut 6 bases from V and 3 bases from J, with 14 bases between. CDR3 in amino acids: CAIRPATEDYGYTF. CDR3 coding DNA: TGTGCCATCAGGCCCGCAACAGAAGACTATGGCTACACCTTC.

This clone came up once. V usage is TRBV2 and J usage is TRBJ1-1; maybe TRBD1 (5 bases). V was trimmed by 8 bases and J by 4 bases, leaving 8 bases between them. The CDR3 consists of 11 residues. The V gene's germline CDR1 is SNHLY and CDR2 FYNNEI. CDR3 DNA sequence: TGTGCCAGCGCGGGACGCACTGAAGCTTTCTTT. Amino acid sequence: CASAGRTEAFF.

The table lists this clone with a few counts. As DNA, the CDR3 is TGTGCCAGCAGTTACTCGAGGGTATATGGCTACACCTTC. It codes for CASSYSRVYGYTF. The chain is built from TRBV6-6 and TRBJ1-2; D remains unclear. CDR3 length: 13 amino acids. CDR1 and CDR2 from the germline V gene are MNHNY and SVGAGI (reference sequence). Trimming left V 0 bases short and J 5 bases short, with 7 bases between.

The chain employs TRBV11-3 and TRBJ1-1; no clear D. Germline CDR1 SGHNT, CDR2 YENEEA. The CDR3 runs to 13 residues. V was pared by 3 bases and J by 0 bases, with 5 bases between. CDR3 sequence (DNA): TGTGCCAGCAGCTTCTCCCTGAACACTGAAGCTTTCTTT. Its protein product is CASSFSLNTEAFF.

CDR3 sequence reads: CASSLMGGNTIYF. CDR3 DNA sequence: TGTGCCAGCAGCTTAATGGGGGGAAACACCATATATTTT. V and J are TRBV7-9 and TRBJ1-3; D remains ambiguous. V dropped 2 bases and J dropped 4 bases, with 6 bases sitting between them. From germline, CDR1 is SEHNR and CDR2 FQNEAQ (reference sequence). The CDR3 is 13 amino acids.

The V gene is TRBV4-1, the J gene TRBJ2-5; no clear D. Per germline, CDR1 MGHRA and CDR2 YSYEKL. Trimming stripped 4 bases from V and 0 bases from J, with 9 bases between. The CDR3 has 14 amino acids. CDR3 coding DNA: TGCGCCAGCAGCCTGTTGAAGTACCAAGAGACCCAGTACTTC. Its protein product is CASSLLKYQETQYF.

The CDR3 sequence is CASRGQETMNTEAFF. The CDR3, as DNA: TGCGCCAGCAGGGGACAGGAGACTATGAACACTGAAGCTTTCTTT. This chain uses TRBV10-2 with TRBJ1-1; 8 nucleotides align to TRBD1. CDR3 length equals 15 residues. The trim removed 6 bases at V and 0 bases at J, leaving 6 bases unmatched. Per the germline V gene, CDR1 is WSHSY and CDR2 is SAAADI.

The CDR3 region has the DNA TGTGCCAGCAGTTTAGGGCAGGTCGGTCAGCCCCAGCATTTT. Its protein product is CASSLGQVGQPQHF. V usage is TRBV28 and J usage is TRBJ1-5; D ambiguous. Germline CDR1 MDHEN, CDR2 SYDVKM. The ends were cut back, 2 bases at V and 6 bases at J, with 11 bases in the middle. The CDR3 extends over 14 amino acids.

This clone was detected only once. One end of the junction is discordant with germline, which a read error may explain. The chain couples TRBV5-4 to TRBJ2-7; D is perhaps TRBD1 or TRBD2 (6 bases each). Germline CDR1 is SGHNT and CDR2 is YYREEE (reference sequence). The CDR3 loop spans 15 amino acids. Here the CDR3 reads CASSQVGGKGHEQYF. Written as DNA, the CDR3 is TGCGCCAGCAGCCAAGTAGGGGGGAAGGGCCACGAGCAGTACTTC.